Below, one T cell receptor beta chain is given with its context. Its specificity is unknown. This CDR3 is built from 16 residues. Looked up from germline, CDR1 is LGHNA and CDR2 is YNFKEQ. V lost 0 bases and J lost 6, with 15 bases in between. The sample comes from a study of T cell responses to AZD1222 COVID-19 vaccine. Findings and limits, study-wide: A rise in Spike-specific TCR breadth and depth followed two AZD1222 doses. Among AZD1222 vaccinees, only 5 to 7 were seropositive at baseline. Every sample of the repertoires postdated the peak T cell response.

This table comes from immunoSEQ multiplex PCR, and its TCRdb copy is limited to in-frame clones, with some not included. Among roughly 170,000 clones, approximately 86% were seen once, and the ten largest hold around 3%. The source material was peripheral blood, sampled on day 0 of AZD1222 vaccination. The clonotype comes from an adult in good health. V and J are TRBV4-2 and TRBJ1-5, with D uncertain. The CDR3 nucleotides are TGTGCCAGCAGCCAAGATTTGGGCCTCGGCGGTCAGCCCCAGCATTTT. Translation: CASSQDLGLGGQPQHF.